This T cell receptor (beta chain) was sequenced during a study of technical replicates of blood from a few donors. Trimming pared 2 bases from V and 4 bases from J, leaving 14 bases between. This CDR3 region has 15 residues. Germline V gives CDR1 MNHEY, CDR2 SMNVEV (reference sequence). Clones were read by immunoSEQ multiplex PCR, and TCRdb kept only the in-frame ones, dropping some. The repertoire holds approximately 70,000 clones, with under 98% as singletons. The specimen was T cells isolated from PBMCs. This receptor was obtained from a human donor in good health. The rearrangement links TRBV27 to TRBJ1-1; D possibly corresponds to TRBD1 (6 bases). In DNA, the CDR3 is TGTGCCAGCAGTTTAGGTACAGGGTCGGGCACTGAAGCTTTCTTT. Residues: CASSLGTGSGTEAFF.